These 5 T cell receptor beta chains were all obtained from the same sample, sequenced in a study of PD-1 blockade in classical Hodgkin lymphoma. Using immunoSEQ multiplex PCR, the repertoire was profiled, and TCRdb retains in-frame clones only, with some absent. The sample includes about 21,000 clones, about two thirds of them seen just once. Each of the patients experienced relapse following autologous stem cell transplantation, and their brentuximab vedotin exposure differed. The sample in question was peripheral blood mononuclear cells (PBMCs), obtained at baseline. These TCRs come from a human donor with classical Hodgkin lymphoma.

The genes are TRBV4-1 and TRBJ2-2; TRBD1 matches 8 bases. V lost 4 bases and J lost 6; bases outside the gene matches: 7. The V gene's germline CDR1 is MGHRA and CDR2 YSYEKL. The CDR3 length is 15 residues. CDR3 sequence reads: CASSRQGAGSGELFF. In DNA, the CDR3 is TGCGCCAGCAGCCGGCAGGGGGCGGGATCCGGGGAGCTGTTTTTT.

This chain connects TRBV7-3 to TRBJ1-1; possible D gene TRBD1, 5 bases. The CDR3 contains 14 residues. Germline V lookup: CDR1 SGHTA, CDR2 FQGTGA. Trimming took 1 base from V and 4 from J, leaving 10 bases between them. Here the CDR3 DNA reads TGTGCCAGCAGCTTAAGGGGGGGAAGCACTGAAGCTTTCTTT. Translation gives CASSLRGGSTEAFF.

The chain joins TRBV6-5 to TRBJ1-2; tentatively, D is TRBD1 (6 bases). Germline V gives CDR1 MNHEY, CDR2 SVGAGI. The CDR3 has 13 residues. The V end lost 0 bases, the J end lost 4 bases, and 6 bases lay between the germline ends. CDR3 DNA: TGTGCCAGCAGTTACTCGGACAGCTATGGCTACACCTTC. Its translation is CASSYSDSYGYTF.

The chain carries TRBV28 and TRBJ2-7; 9 positions match TRBD1. The ends lost 2 bases at V and 11 bases at J; junction bases unmatched: 19. This CDR3 has 17 amino acids. CDR1 MDHEN and CDR2 SYDVKM come from the germline V gene. The CDR3 region has the DNA TGTGCCAGCAGTTTAGGGCCGGGACAGGGCCCGCTACGGTTTGAGTACTTC. This translates into CASSLGPGQGPLRFEYF. The full variable domain, rest sourced from reference TRBV28 and TRBJ2-7, is DVKVTQSSRYLVKRTGEKVFLECVQDMDHENMFWYRQDPGLGLRLIYFSYDVKMKEKGDIPEGYSVSREKKERFSLILESASTNQTSMYLCASSLGPGQGPLRFEYFGPGTRLTVT.

The rearrangement links TRBV7-6 to TRBJ1-6, with D hard to call. The CDR3 runs to 15 residues. CDR1 and CDR2 (germline): SGHVS, FNYEAQ. Trimming removed 2 bases from V and 10 bases from J, with 15 bases in between. The CDR3 loop is CASSLFSSGGSPLHF. The CDR3 DNA reads as TGTGCCAGCAGCTTATTCTCCAGTGGCGGGTCACCCCTCCACTTT. The complete variable domain, with remaining parts taken from reference TRBV7-6 and TRBJ1-6, reads GAGVSQSPRYKVTKRGQDVALRCDPISGHVSLYWYRQALGQGPEFLTYFNYEAQQDKSGLPNDRFSAERPEGSISTLTIQRTEQRDSAMYRCASSLFSSGGSPLHFGNGTRLTVT.